This T cell receptor (beta chain) was captured in a study of CD8 T cells in ankylosing spondylitis. The V end was cut by 3 bases, the J end by 6 bases, with 18 bases between. This CDR3 has 14 amino acids. Germline CDR1 DFQATT, CDR2 SNEGSKA (reference sequence). TCRdb recomputed calls from the 5' RACE reads with MiXCR, one row per CDR3 protein. The sample holds 450,000 to 550,000 distinct CDR3 sequences, roughly 5.3% seen once. Study outcomes and limitations: Made up of fewer than 10 highly homologous variants, a TCR beta motif appeared characteristic of ankylosing spondylitis blood. It was reported that disease-linked clones were significantly enriched in matched ankylosing spondylitis synovial fluid.

This clonotype appeared many times. The antigen remains unidentified. The sequenced material came from blood, either unsorted or a sorted T cell fraction (not recorded which). This sequence originates from a male donor with ankylosing spondylitis. The rearrangement joins TRBV20-1 to TRBJ2-7, with unresolved D. In DNA form, the CDR3 reads TGCAGTGCTAGTGCCAGTTTACTTCCTATCGAGCAGTACTTC. This translates into CSASASLLPIEQYF.